Listed here are 7 T cell receptor beta chains from one sample, sequenced in a study of blood T cell repertoires in COVID-19. Clones were sequenced by immunoSEQ multiplex PCR, and TCRdb holds only the in-frame ones, with some missing. The data show hundreds of thousands of clones, almost 85% seen once. The specimen was peripheral blood. These receptors all come from a human donor in a cohort sampled during active COVID-19.

This chain connects TRBV5-1 to TRBJ1-6; D unclear. Trimming took off 5 bases at V and 8 bases at J, with 11 bases between the two ends. The CDR3 is made up of 13 amino acids. CDR1 and CDR2 from the germline V gene are SGHRS and YFSETQ. CDR3 sequence reads: CASSQTMDSPLHF. The CDR3 DNA reads TGCGCCAGCAGTCAGACAATGGATTCACCCCTCCACTTT.

This rearrangement joins TRBV3-1 (or the pseudogene TRBV3-2) to TRBJ2-3; 9 bases are shared with TRBD1. CDR3 length: 15 amino acids. Trimming at V came to 2 bases and at J to 6 bases, leaving 6 bases not matched to a gene. Per germline, CDR1 LGHDT and CDR2 YNNKEL (reference sequence). The DNA of the CDR3 is TGTGCCAGCAGCCAACGGGGACAGGGCATTGATACGCAGTATTTT. Protein product: CASSQRGQGIDTQYF.

The J gene is TRBJ1-2, the V gene TRBV12-3 or TRBV12-4; no definite D call. The length of the CDR3 is 12 residues. Trimming removed 4 bases at V and 4 bases at J, with 7 bases between. CDR3 protein: CASSWAIYGYTF. CDR3 sequence (DNA): TGTGCCAGCAGTTGGGCTATCTATGGCTACACCTTC.

The chain uses TRBV5-4 and TRBJ2-5, with a weak D call TRBD2 (7 bases). The CDR3 length is 14 residues. V was pared by 4 bases and J by 5 bases, with 15 bases between. CDR1 and CDR2 (germline): SGHNT, YYREEE (reference sequence). CDR3 sequence: CASSPRGGVETQYF. The DNA of the CDR3 is TGTGCCAGCAGCCCAAGGGGGGGGGTGGAGACCCAGTACTTC.

V and J are TRBV27 and TRBJ2-7; D is perhaps TRBD1 (5 bases). V was shortened by 4 bases and J by 6 bases, with 13 bases between the two germline ends. This CDR3 is built from 13 residues. Germline assignment: CDR1 MNHEY and CDR2 SMNVEV (reference sequence). The CDR3: CASSSPRGGEQYF. As DNA, the CDR3 is TGTGCCAGCAGTTCCCCTAGGGGCGGCGAGCAGTACTTC.

In its sample, this clone was seen a few times. The J gene is TRBJ1-3, the V gene TRBV7-3; no definite D call. The CDR3 length is 13 residues. Germline CDR1 SGHTA, CDR2 FQGTGA. With 1 base removed from V and 2 bases from J, the gap between germline ends came to 3 bases. The CDR3 protein is CASSLNTGNTIYF. The CDR3 DNA is TGTGCCAGCAGCTTAAATACTGGAAACACCATATATTTT.

The CDR3: CASSLGGRYNEQFF. CDR3 DNA: TGTGCCAGCAGCCTGGGGGGGCGCTACAATGAGCAGTTCTTC. V and J are TRBV14 and TRBJ2-1; weak D call: TRBD2 (7 bases). The germline V gene encodes CDR1 SGHDN and CDR2 FVKESK. This CDR3 spans 14 amino acids. V dropped 4 bases and J dropped 3 bases, with 10 bases sitting between them.